This record concerns one T cell receptor (beta chain) sequence. The target antigen is unknown. These data originate in a study of siplizumab effects on memory and regulatory T cells. Study-wide results and caveats: In unstimulated cells, naive T cells appeared more diverse than memory T cells and seemed major alloresponse contributors. Treg origin accounted for an average of around 69% of mappable alloreactive CD4+ clones with siplizumab and under 30% in controls.

V shed 4 bases, J shed 7 bases, and the junction held 8 bases outside the gene matches. The CDR3 runs to 14 residues. Germline V gene data show CDR1 as SGDLS and CDR2 as YYNGEE. Profiling relied on immunoSEQ multiplex PCR, and the TCRdb table lists in-frame clones only, not all of them. The profile covers tens of thousands of clones, with roughly 85% appearing a single time and 0.42% taken by the ten largest. The receptor was derived from a human donor in good health. V is TRBV9 and J is TRBJ2-1; 7 positions match TRBD2. Sequencing was carried out using memory CD4+ T cells sorted from blood. As DNA, the CDR3 is TGTGCCAGCAGCATCAGATTACTAGCGAATGAGCAGTTCTTC. It yields the protein CASSIRLLANEQFF. Full variable domain (outside the CDR3, taken from reference TRBV9 and TRBJ2-1): DSGVTQTPKHLITATGQRVTLRCSPRSGDLSVYWYQQSLDQGLQFLIQYYNGEERAKGNILERFSAQQFPDLHSELNLSSLELGDSALYFCASSIRLLANEQFFGPGTRLTVL.